What follows describes a single T cell receptor beta chain. Its antigen is unknown. No base quality values were provided; no much bigger clone lies one nucleotide off. The cysteine opens and the phenylalanine closes a CDR3 of 15 amino acids. The read is trimmed to its CDR3 DNA, 45 bases read in frame from base 1. CDR1 and CDR2 are drawn from the germline V gene (reference sequence): DFQATT, SNEGSKA. V trim: 0 bases; J trim: 4 bases; unmatched bases: 8. This sample stems from a study of T cells in Graves' hyperthyroidism and ophthalmopathy (dated by TCRdb to about 2019). Context from the whole study: Peripheral blood was collected at initial diagnosis, before any treatment. To identify distinguishing TCR V-J signatures, a discovery cohort of about 100 patients was used, comprising 43 with Graves' ophthalmopathy and around 57 with stable Graves' hyperthyroidism. An independent validation cohort of under 20 hyperthyroidism patients and 17 patients who later progressed to ophthalmopathy tested prospective prediction of ophthalmopathy. The 100 discovery patients were divided at random into training and test sets in a 7:3 ratio. In addition, the study compared T-cell repertoires in thyroid tissue and in blood from about 6 Graves' hyperthyroidism patients. After blood sampling, hyperthyroidism patients were treated with methimazole at a starting dose of 30 mg daily, and ophthalmopathy patients were treated with high-dose intravenous methylprednisolone. TCR Vbeta CDR3 sequencing of 130 to 150 peripheral blood samples (over 40 ophthalmopathy, about 74 hyperthyroidism and some 17 progressor patients) is reported in the paper. Broad study findings and their caveats: A model built on a 13 V-J signature distinguished ophthalmopathy from stable hyperthyroidism, reaching about 88% sensitivity and 81.08% specificity in cross-validation and 80%/75% in testing. Most expanded thyroid clonotypes (frequency above 0.001) were also detected in blood, suggesting blood repertoires may reflect thyroid immune responses. No statistical method was used to set the sample size in advance, and investigators knew the group allocation. In validation, the model predicted progression to ophthalmopathy a median of about 6 months before onset, with about 64% sensitivity and roughly 77% specificity.

The TCR beta CDR3 regions were amplified from RNA transcripts. For the first round of RT-PCR on the TCR CDR3, the HTBI primer set was used together with the Qiagen OneStep RT-PCR kit. Libraries were constructed in a second round of multiplex PCR, after which size selection and purification were carried out. Libraries were sequenced paired-end with 100 bp reads on an Illumina HiSeq2000. Per the authors' processing: SOAPnuke was used to process the raw data, removing reads that contained adapters or uncalled bases, had a mean Phred below 15, or lacked an exact match to the constant primer or identifier. High-quality paired reads were merged with COPE v1.2.5, and unique nucleotide sequences were defined as clonotypes. MiTCR v1.1 was used to align clonotypes to the IMGT TRBV, TRBD and TRBJ reference segments. Only V-J combinations with frequency above 0.0001, covering 99% to 99.2% of repertoires, were analysed. A TCS score was defined as the ratio between F50 (clonal expansion) and ExV (chaos), using BLOSUM62-based TCRdist between CDR3 peptides within each V-J. Welch's t-statistics and random forest reduced around 520 V-J features to 13, which were used in a naive Bayes classifier (R e1071). The public reads were reprocessed in TCRdb via fastp at Q25 and MiXCR, keeping in-frame beta chains. Each CDR3 protein appears once, grouped with its most common genes and DNA. These V and J calls rely on TCRdb rather than the paper's analysis. The sample contains roughly 380,000 distinct CDR3 sequences, about 15% of them found a single time. Approximately 10% of the sample is held by the ten biggest clonotypes.

Stable Graves' hyperthyroidism was defined as no progression to ophthalmopathy during 18 months of follow-up. Hyperthyroidism patients were newly diagnosed, had a disease duration of under 2 months, and were aged 18 to 65 years. Patients with uncontrolled infections, other autoimmune diseases, pregnancy or lactation were excluded. Diagnoses were established on the basis of clinical symptoms, serum thyroxine and TRAb, thyroid ultrasound, and orbital computed tomography. PBMCs were isolated from more than 8 ml of fresh peripheral blood by Ficoll-Paque density gradient centrifugation. Total RNA was extracted with Trizol reagent, and quality was checked on an Agilent 2100 Bioanalyzer.

The specimen sequenced was blood. This clonotype originated in a woman aged 60-75 years with Graves' hyperthyroidism. The sequence is built from TRBV20-1 and TRBJ1-1, with 7 middle bases fitting TRBD1. The CDR3 region reads CSARDEDRVVTEAFF. Read as DNA, the sequence is TGCAGTGCTAGAGATGAAGACAGGGTTGTCACTGAAGCTTTCTTT.